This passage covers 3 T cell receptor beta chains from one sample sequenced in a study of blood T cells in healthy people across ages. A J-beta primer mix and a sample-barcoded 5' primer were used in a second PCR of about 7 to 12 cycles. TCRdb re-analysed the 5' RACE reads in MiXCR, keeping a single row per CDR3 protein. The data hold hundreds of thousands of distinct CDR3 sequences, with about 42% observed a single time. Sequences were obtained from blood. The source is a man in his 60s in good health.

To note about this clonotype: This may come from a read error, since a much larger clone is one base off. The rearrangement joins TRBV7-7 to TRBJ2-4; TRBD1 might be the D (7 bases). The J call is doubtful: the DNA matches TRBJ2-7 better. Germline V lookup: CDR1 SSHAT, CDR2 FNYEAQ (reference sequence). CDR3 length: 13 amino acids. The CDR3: CASGLGTAYEQYF. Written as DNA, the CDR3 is TGTGCTAGCGGCCTCGGGACAGCCTACGAGCAGTACTTC.

CDR3 residues: CASSPPDRASNTEAFF. The CDR3 coding sequence is TGTGCCAGCAGCCCGCCGGACAGGGCCTCGAACACTGAAGCTTTCTTT. The rearrangement joins TRBV7-6 to TRBJ1-1; 8 bases line up with TRBD1. The trim removed 5 bases at V and 1 base at J, leaving 9 bases unmatched. This CDR3 region has 16 residues. In germline, CDR1 is SGHVS, CDR2 FNYEAQ. Combining the CDR3 with reference TRBV7-6 and TRBJ1-1 gives the whole variable domain GAGVSQSPRYKVTKRGQDVALRCDPISGHVSLYWYRQALGQGPEFLTYFNYEAQQDKSGLPNDRFSAERPEGSISTLTIQRTEQRDSAMYRCASSPPDRASNTEAFFGQGTRLTVV.

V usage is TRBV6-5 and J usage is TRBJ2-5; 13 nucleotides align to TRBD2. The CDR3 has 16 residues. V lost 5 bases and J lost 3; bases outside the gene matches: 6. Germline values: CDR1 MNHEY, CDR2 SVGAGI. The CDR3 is CASSILAGGREETQYF. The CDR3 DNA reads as TGTGCCAGCAGTATACTAGCGGGGGGGCGGGAAGAGACCCAGTACTTC.